This T cell receptor (beta chain) appears in the sequencing data of a study of blood T cell repertoires in COVID-19. About the research overall: Material from acute and convalescent COVID-19 was sourced from the United States, Italy and Spain.

Ages ranged from about 18 to 89 years, with residence in some 25 US areas. Clinical histories supplied by participants themselves formed the basis of cohort assignment. Under the authors' procedure: Estimation of nucleated cell counts was performed using reference gene primer amplification. Produced via immunoSEQ multiplex PCR; TCRdb's table is partial and in-frame only. D and trimming come from the DNA, and the V and J calls and clone size come from that table. Of over 200,000 clones listed, approximately 90% are singletons. The CDR3 totals 13 residues. Trimming cost V 3 bases and J 4 bases, with 9 bases left between them. Germline CDR1 is LNHDA and CDR2 is SQIVND (reference sequence).

Sequencing was performed on PBMCs or T cells enriched from blood (not recorded which). The chain combines TRBV19 with TRBJ1-2, with D tentatively TRBD1 (5 bases). The sequence was obtained from a man aged 18 to 30 with acute COVID-19. For the CDR3, the DNA is TGTGCCAGTAGTATGGGTAGGGGCTATGGCTACACCTTC. Amino acids: CASSMGRGYGYTF. Full variable domain (rest looked up from reference TRBV19 and TRBJ1-2): DGGITQSPKYLFRKEGQNVTLSCEQNLNHDAMYWYRQDPGQGLRLIYYSQIVNDFQKGDIAEGYSVSREKKESFPLTVTSAQKNPTAFYLCASSMGRGYGYTFGSGTRLTVV.